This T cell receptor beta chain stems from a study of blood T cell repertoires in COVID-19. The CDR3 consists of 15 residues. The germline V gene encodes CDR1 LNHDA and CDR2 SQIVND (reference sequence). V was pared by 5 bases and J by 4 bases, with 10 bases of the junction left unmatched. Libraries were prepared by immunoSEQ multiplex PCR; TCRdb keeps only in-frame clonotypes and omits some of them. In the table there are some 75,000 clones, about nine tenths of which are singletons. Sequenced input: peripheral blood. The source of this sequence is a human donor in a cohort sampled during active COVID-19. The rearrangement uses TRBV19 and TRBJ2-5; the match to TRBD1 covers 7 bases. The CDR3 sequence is CASSGRQGRVETQYF. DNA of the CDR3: TGTGCCAGTAGTGGGCGACAGGGTCGTGTAGAGACCCAGTACTTC.